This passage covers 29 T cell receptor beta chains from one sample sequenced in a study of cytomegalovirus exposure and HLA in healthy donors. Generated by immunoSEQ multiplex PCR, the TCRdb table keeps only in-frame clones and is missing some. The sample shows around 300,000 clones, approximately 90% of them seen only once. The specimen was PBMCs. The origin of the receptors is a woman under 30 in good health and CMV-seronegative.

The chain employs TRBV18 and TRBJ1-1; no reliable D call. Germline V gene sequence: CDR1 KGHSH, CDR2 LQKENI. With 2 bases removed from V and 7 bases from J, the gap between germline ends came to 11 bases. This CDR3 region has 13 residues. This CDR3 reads CASSPSSGYEAFF. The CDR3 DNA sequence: TGTGCCAGCTCACCATCGTCCGGTTATGAAGCTTTCTTT.

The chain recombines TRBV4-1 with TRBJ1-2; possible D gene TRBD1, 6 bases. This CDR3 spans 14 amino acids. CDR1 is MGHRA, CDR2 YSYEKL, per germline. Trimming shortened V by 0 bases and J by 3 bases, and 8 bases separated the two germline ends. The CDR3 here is CASSQDKGDYGYTF. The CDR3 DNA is TGCGCCAGCAGCCAAGATAAGGGGGACTATGGCTACACCTTC.

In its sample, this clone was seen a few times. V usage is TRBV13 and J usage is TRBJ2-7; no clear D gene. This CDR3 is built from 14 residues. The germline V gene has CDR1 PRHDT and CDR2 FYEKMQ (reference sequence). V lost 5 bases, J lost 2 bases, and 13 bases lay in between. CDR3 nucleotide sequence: TGTGCCAGCAGCCCGTCCTCTGGCCCCTACGAGCAGTACTTC. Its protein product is CASSPSSGPYEQYF.

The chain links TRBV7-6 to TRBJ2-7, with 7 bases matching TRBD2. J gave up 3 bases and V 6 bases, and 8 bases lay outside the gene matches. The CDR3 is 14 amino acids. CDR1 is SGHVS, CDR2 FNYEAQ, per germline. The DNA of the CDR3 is TGTGCCAGCAGTTACGAAGCGGGAATCTACGAGCAGTACTTC. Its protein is CASSYEAGIYEQYF.

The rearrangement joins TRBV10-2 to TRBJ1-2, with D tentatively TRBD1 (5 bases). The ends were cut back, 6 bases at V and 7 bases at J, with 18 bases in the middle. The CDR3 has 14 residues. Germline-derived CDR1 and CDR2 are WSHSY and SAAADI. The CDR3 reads CASRGEILGAGYTF. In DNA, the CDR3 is TGCGCCAGCAGAGGGGAAATCCTGGGTGCTGGCTACACCTTC.

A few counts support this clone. The CDR3 sequence: CASSIASTDTQYF. The CDR3 region has the DNA TGTGCCAGTAGTATAGCAAGCACAGATACGCAGTATTTT. The chain links TRBV19 to TRBJ2-3, with unresolved D. The V end was cut by 1 base, the J end by 0 bases, with 2 bases between. Germline CDR1 reads LNHDA; CDR2 reads SQIVND (reference sequence). This CDR3 is built from 13 residues.

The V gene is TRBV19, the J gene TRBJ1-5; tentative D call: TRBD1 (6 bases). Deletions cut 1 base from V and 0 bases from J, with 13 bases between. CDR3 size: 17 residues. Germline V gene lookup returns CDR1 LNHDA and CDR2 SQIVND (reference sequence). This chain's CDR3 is CASSIVPGQISNQPQHF. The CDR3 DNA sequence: TGTGCCAGTAGTATAGTCCCAGGACAGATTAGCAATCAGCCCCAGCATTTT.

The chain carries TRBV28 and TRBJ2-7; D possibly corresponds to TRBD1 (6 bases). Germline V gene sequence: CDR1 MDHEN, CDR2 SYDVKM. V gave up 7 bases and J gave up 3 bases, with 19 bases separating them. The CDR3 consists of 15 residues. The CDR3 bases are TGTGCCAGCAATCTACTACAGGGCAGCTACTACGAGCAGTACTTC. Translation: CASNLLQGSYYEQYF.

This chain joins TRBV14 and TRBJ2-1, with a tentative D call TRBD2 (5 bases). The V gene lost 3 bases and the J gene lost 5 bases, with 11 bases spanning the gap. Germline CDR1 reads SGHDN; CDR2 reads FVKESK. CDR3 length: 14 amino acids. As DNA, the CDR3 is TGTGCCAGCAGCCATCACGGGGTCCACAATGAGCAGTTCTTC. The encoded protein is CASSHHGVHNEQFF.

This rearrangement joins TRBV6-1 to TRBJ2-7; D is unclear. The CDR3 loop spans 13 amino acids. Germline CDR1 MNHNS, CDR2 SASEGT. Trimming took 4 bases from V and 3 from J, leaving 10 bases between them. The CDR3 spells CASSVLRLYEQYF. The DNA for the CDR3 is TGTGCCAGCAGTGTATTGAGGCTCTACGAGCAGTACTTC.

The CDR3 nucleotides are TGTGCTAGTGGCGATGGACAAATCTTCTACGAGCAGTACTTC. This sequence encodes CASGDGQIFYEQYF. This rearrangement joins TRBV12-5 to TRBJ2-7; D is perhaps TRBD1 (5 bases). With 6 bases removed from V and 3 bases from J, the gap between germline ends came to 15 bases. From germline, CDR1 is LGHNT and CDR2 FRNRAP. This CDR3 spans 14 amino acids.

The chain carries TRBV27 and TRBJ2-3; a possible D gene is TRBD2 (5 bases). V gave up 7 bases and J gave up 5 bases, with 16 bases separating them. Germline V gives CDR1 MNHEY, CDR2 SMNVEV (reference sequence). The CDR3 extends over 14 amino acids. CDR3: CASTRSKRGDTQYF. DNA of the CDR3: TGTGCCAGCACGCGGAGCAAACGGGGAGATACGCAGTATTTT.

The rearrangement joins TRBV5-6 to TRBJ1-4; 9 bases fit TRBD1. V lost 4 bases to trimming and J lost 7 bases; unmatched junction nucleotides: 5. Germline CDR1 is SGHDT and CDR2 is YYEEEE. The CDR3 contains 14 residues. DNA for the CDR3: TGTGCCAGCAGCGAAGGACAGGGGAGTGAAAAACTGTTTTTT. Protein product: CASSEGQGSEKLFF. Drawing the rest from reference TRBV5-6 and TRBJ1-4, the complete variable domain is DAGVTQSPTHLIKTRGQQVTLRCSPKSGHDTVSWYQQALGQGPQFIFQYYEEEERQRGNFPDRFSGHQFPNYSSELNVNALLLGDSALYLCASSEGQGSEKLFFGSGTQLSVL.

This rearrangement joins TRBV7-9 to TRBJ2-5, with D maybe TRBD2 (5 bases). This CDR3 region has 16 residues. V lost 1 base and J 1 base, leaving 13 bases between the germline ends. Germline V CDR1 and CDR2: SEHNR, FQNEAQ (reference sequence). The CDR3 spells CASSLVEGWRQETQYF. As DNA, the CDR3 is TGTGCCAGCAGCTTAGTTGAGGGCTGGCGCCAAGAGACCCAGTACTTC.

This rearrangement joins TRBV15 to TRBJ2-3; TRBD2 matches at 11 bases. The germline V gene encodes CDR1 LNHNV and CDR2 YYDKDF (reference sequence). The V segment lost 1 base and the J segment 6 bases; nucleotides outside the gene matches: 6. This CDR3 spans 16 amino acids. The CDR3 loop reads CATSRGLAGGSDTQYF. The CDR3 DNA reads TGTGCCACCAGCAGAGGGCTAGCGGGAGGTTCGGATACGCAGTATTTT. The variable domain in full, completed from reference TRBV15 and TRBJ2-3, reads DAMVIQNPRYQVTQFGKPVTLSCSQTLNHNVMYWYQQKSSQAPKLLFHYYDKDFNNEADTPDNFQSRRPNTSFCFLDIRSPGLGDTAMYLCATSRGLAGGSDTQYFGPGTRLTVL.

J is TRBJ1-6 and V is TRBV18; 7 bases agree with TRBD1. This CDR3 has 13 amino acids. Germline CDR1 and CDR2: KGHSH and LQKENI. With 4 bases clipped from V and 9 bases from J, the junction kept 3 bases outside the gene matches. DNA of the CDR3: TGTGCCAGCTCACTCGACAGGGTTTCACCCCTCCACTTT. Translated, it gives CASSLDRVSPLHF.

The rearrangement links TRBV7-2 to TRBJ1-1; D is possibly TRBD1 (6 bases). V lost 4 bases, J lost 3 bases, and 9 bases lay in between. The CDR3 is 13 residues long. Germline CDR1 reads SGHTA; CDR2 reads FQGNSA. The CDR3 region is CASSSRGDTEAFF. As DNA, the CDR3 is TGTGCCAGCAGCTCCAGGGGCGACACTGAAGCTTTCTTT.

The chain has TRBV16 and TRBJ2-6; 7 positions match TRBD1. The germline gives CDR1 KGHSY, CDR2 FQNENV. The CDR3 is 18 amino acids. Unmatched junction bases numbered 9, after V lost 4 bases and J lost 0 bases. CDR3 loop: CASSPATGFHSGANVLTF. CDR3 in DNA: TGTGCCAGCAGCCCTGCGACAGGGTTCCACTCTGGGGCCAACGTCCTGACTTTC.

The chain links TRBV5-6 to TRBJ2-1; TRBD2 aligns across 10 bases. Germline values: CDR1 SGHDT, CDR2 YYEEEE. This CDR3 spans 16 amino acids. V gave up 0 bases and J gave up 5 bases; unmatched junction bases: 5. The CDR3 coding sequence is TGTGCCAGCAGCTTGGCCCCGGGACTAGCGAACAATGAGCAGTTCTTC. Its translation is CASSLAPGLANNEQFF.

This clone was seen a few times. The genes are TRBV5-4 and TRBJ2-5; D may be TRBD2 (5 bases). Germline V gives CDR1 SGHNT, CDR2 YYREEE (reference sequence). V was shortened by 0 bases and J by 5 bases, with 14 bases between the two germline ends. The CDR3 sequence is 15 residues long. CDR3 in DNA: TGTGCCAGCAGCTTGGCGGGGATGTGGCGGGAGACCCAGTACTTC. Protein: CASSLAGMWRETQYF.

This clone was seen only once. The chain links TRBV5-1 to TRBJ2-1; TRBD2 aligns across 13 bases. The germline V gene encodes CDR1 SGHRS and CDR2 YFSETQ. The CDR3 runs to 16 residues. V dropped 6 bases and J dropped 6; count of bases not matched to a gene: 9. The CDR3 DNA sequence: TGCGCCAGCACCGAGGGACTAGCGGGGAGGGCCAATGAGCAGTTCTTC. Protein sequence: CASTEGLAGRANEQFF. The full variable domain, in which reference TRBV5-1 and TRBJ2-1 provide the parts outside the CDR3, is KAGVTQTPRYLIKTRGQQVTLSCSPISGHRSVSWYQQTPGQGLQFLFEYFSETQRNKGNFPGRFSGRQFSNSRSEMNVSTLELGDSALYLCASTEGLAGRANEQFFGPGTRLTVL.

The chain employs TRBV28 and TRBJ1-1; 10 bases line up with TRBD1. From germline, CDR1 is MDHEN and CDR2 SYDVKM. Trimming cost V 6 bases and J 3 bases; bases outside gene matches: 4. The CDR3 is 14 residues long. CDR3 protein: CASRRDRGDTEAFF. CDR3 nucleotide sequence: TGTGCCAGCAGGAGGGACAGGGGAGACACTGAAGCTTTCTTT.

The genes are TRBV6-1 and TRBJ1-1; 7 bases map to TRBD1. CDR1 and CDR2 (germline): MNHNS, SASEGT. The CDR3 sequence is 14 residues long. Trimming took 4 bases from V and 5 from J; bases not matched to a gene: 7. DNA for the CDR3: TGTGCCAGCAGTGCCGACAGGGTAGTGACTGAAGCTTTCTTT. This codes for CASSADRVVTEAFF.

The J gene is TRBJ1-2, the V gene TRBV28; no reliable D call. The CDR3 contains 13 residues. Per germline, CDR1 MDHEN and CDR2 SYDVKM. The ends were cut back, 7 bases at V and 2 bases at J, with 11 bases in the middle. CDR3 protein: CASTRPPNYGYTF. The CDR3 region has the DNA TGTGCCAGCACCAGGCCTCCGAACTATGGCTACACCTTC.

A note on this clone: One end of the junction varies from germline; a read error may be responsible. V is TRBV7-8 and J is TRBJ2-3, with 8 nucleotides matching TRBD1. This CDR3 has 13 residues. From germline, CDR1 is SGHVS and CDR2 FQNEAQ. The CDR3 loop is CASSQDVQGAVEF. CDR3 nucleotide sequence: TGTGCCAGCAGCCAGGACGTCCAGGGGGCGGTGGAATTT.

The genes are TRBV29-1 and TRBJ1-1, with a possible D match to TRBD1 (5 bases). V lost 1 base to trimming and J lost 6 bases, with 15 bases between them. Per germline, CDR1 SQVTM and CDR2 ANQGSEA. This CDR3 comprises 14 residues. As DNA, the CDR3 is TGCAGCGTTGAAGCCGGAGGGGAGTGGGCTGAAGCTTTCTTT. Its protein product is CSVEAGGEWAEAFF.

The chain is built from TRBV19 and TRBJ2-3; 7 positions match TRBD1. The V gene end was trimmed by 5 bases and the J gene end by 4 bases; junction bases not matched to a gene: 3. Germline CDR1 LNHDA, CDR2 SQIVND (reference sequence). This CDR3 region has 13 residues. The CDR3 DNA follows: TGTGCCAGTAGTCTAACAGGGGCAGATACGCAGTATTTT. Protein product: CASSLTGADTQYF.

CDR3 residues: CASSAQGYTEAFF. The CDR3 nucleotides are TGTGCCAGCAGCGCACAGGGTTACACTGAAGCTTTCTTT. The chain couples TRBV9 to TRBJ1-1, with D tentatively TRBD1 (6 bases). V gave up 3 bases and J gave up 3 bases, with 9 bases separating them. The CDR3 consists of 13 residues. Germline V CDR1 and CDR2: SGDLS, YYNGEE.

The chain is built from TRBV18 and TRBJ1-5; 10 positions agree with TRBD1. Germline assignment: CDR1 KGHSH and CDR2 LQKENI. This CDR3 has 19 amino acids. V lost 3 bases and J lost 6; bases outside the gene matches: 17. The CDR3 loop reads CASSPGTGEAFNRGQPQHF. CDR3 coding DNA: TGTGCCAGCTCACCCGGGACAGGGGAGGCCTTTAATCGGGGTCAGCCCCAGCATTTT. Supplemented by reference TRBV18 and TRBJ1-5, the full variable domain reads NAGVMQNPRHLVRRRGQEARLRCSPMKGHSHVYWYRQLPEEGLKFMVYLQKENIIDESGMPKERFSAEFPKEGPSILRIQQVVRGDSAAYFCASSPGTGEAFNRGQPQHFGDGTRLSIL.